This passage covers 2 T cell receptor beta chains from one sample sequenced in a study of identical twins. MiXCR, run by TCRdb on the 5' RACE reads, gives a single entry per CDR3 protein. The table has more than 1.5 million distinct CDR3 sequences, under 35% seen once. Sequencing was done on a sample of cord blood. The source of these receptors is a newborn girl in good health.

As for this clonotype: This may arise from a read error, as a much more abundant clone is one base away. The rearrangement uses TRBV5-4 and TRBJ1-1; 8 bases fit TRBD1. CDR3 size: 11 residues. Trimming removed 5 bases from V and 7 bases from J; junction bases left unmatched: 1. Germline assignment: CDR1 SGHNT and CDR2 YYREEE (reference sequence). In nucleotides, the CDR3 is TGTGCCAGCAGACAGGGGGGTGAAGCTTTCTTT. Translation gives CASRQGGEAFF. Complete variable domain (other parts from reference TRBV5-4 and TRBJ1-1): ETGVTQSPTHLIKTRGQQVTLRCSSQSGHNTVSWYQQALGQGPQFIFQYYREEENGRGNFPPRFSGLQFPNYSSELNVNALELDDSALYLCASRQGGEAFFGQGTRLTVV.

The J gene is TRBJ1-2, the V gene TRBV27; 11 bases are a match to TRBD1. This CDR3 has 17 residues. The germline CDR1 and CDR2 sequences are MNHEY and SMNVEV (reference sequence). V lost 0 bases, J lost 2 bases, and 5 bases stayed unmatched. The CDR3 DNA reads TGTGCCAGCAGTTTATCGTCGGGGACAGGGGGGAACTATGGCTACACCTTC. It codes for CASSLSSGTGGNYGYTF.